What follows are 3 T cell receptor beta chains derived from one specimen sequenced in a study of monozygotic twins with inflammatory bowel disease (dated by TCRdb to about 2019). The library relied on 5' RACE. These reads were obtained on an Illumina HiSeq 2500. TCRdb reprocessed the sequencing reads and holds a single record per CDR3 protein sequence, with no DNA. This specimen's table enumerates 400,000 or so distinct CDR3 sequences. The ten most abundant clones make up approximately 2.4% of the sample. Sequenced sample: blood. These receptors were collected from a human donor with ulcerative colitis or Crohn's disease, or a healthy co-twin of an affected twin (not recorded which).

CDR3 residues: CAISEGSTEAFF. This chain uses TRBV10-3 with TRBJ1-1. This CDR3 is 12 amino acids long. Germline CDR1 and CDR2: ENHRY and SYGVKD.

The chain links TRBV29-1 to TRBJ1-1; TCRdb's D gene call, TRBD1, goes unchecked for lack of DNA. The CDR3 has 11 amino acids. Germline values: CDR1 SQVTM, CDR2 ANQGSEA. The CDR3 region is CSVGDRAEAFF.

The chain couples TRBV5-1 to TRBJ2-6. Germline V gives CDR1 SGHRS, CDR2 YFSETQ. This CDR3 has 15 amino acids. The CDR3 reads CASSLPGAGANVLTF. Using reference TRBV5-1 and TRBJ2-6 for the parts outside the CDR3, the full variable domain is KAGVTQTPRYLIKTRGQQVTLSCSPISGHRSVSWYQQTPGQGLQFLFEYFSETQRNKGNFPGRFSGRQFSNSRSEMNVSTLELGDSALYLCASSLPGAGANVLTFGAGSRLTVL.